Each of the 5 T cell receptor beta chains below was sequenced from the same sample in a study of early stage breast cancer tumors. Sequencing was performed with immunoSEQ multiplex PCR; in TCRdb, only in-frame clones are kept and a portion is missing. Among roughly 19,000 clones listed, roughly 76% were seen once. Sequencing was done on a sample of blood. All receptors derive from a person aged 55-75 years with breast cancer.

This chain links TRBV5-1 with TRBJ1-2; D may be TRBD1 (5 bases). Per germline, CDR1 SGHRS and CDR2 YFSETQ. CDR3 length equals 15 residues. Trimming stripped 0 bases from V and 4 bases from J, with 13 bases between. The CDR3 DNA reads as TGCGCCAGCAGCTTGGGCACAGAAAGGGGCTATGGCTACACCTTC. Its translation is CASSLGTERGYGYTF.

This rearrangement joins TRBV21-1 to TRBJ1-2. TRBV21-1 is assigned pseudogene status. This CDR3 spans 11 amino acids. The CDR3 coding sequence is TGTGCCAGAGGGTCTCCTGGGGGCTACACCTTC. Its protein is CARGSPGGYTF.

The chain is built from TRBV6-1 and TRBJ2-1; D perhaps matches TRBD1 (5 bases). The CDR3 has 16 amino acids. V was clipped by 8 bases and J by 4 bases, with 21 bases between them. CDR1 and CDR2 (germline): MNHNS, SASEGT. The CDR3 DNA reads TGTGCCAGCGGTGGGGCCCGGCTCGCCCAGTACAATGAGCAGTTCTTC. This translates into CASGGARLAQYNEQFF.

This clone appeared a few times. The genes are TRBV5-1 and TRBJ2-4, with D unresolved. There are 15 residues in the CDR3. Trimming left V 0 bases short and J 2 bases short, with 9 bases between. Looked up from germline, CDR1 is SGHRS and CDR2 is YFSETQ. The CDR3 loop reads CASSLEGTSKNIQYF. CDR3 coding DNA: TGCGCCAGCAGCTTGGAGGGCACCTCCAAAAACATTCAGTACTTC.

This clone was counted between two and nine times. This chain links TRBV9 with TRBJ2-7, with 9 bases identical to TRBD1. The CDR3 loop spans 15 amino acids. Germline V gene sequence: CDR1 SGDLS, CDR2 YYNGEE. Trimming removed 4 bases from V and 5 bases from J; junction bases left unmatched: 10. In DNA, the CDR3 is TGTGCCAGCAGCCCCACCCCCGGGACAGGGCACGAGCAGTACTTC. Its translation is CASSPTPGTGHEQYF.